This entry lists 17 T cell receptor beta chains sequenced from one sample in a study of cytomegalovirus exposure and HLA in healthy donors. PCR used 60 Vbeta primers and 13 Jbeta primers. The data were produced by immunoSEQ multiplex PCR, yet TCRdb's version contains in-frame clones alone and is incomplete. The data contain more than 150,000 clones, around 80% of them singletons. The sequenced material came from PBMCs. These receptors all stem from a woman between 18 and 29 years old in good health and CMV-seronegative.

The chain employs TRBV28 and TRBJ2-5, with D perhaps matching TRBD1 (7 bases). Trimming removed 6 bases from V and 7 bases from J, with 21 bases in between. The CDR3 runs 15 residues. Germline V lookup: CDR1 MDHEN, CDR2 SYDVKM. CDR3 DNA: TGTGCCAGCAGGTCCCCGAGCAGGGGGGCTGGGACCCAGTACTTC. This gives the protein CASRSPSRGAGTQYF.

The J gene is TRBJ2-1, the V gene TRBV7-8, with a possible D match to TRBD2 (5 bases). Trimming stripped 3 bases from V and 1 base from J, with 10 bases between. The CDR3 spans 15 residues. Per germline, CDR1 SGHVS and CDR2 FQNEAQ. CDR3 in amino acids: CASSLEVGSYNEQFF. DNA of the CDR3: TGTGCCAGCAGCTTGGAGGTAGGGTCCTACAATGAGCAGTTCTTC.

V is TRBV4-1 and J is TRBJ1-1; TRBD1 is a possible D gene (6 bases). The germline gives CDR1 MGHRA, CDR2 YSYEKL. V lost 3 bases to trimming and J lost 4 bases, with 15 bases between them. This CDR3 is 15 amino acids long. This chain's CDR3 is CASSHPVRGRTEAFF. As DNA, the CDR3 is TGCGCCAGCAGCCACCCTGTGCGGGGGCGCACTGAAGCTTTCTTT.

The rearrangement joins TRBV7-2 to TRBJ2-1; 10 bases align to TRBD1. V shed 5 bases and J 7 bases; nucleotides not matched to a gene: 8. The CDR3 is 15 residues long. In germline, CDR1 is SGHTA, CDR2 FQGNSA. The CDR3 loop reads CASSHRQGAHNEQFF. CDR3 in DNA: TGTGCCAGCAGCCACAGACAGGGGGCGCATAATGAGCAGTTCTTC.

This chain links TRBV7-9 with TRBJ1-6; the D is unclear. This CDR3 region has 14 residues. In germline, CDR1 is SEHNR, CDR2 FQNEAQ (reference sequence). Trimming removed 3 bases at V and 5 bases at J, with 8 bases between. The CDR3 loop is CASSFGRDNSPLHF. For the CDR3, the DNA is TGTGCCAGCAGCTTCGGGAGAGATAATTCACCCCTCCACTTT.

This CDR3 is CAWSVRDTEAFF. CDR3 in DNA: TGTGCCTGGAGTGTGCGGGATACTGAAGCTTTCTTT. The chain carries TRBV30 and TRBJ1-1; the D is unclear. The CDR3 length is 12 residues. Trimming removed 0 bases at V and 5 bases at J, with 7 bases between. Germline V gives CDR1 GTSNPN, CDR2 SVGIG (reference sequence). Full variable domain (rest looked up from reference TRBV30 and TRBJ1-1): SQTIHQWPATLVQPVGSPLSLECTVEGTSNPNLYWYRQAAGRGLQLLFYSVGIGQISSEVPQNLSASRPQDRQFILSSKKLLLSDSGFYLCAWSVRDTEAFFGQGTRLTVV.

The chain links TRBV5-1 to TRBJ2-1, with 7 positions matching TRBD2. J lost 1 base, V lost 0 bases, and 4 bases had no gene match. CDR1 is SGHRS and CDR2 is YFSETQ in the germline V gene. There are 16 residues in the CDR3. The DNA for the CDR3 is TGCGCCAGCAGCTTGGTTGCTAGCGGATCCTACAATGAGCAGTTCTTC. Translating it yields CASSLVASGSYNEQFF.

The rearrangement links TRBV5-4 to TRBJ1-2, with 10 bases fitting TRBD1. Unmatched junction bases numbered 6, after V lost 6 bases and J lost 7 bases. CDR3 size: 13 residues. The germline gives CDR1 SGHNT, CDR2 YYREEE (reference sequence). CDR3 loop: CASIRQGAGGYTF. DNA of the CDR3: TGTGCCAGCATACGACAGGGGGCGGGTGGCTACACCTTC.

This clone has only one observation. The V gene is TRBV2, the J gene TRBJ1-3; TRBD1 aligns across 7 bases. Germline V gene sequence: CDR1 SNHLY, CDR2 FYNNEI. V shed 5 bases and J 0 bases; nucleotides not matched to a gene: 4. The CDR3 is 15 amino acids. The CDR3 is CASSPDRASGNTIYF. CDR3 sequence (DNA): TGTGCCAGCAGTCCCGACAGGGCCTCTGGAAACACCATATATTTT.

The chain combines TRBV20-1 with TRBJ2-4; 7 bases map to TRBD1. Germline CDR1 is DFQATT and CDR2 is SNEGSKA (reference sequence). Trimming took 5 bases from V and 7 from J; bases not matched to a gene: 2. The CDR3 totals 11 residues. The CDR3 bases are TGCAGTGCTGGGGACAGTAACATTCAGTACTTC. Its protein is CSAGDSNIQYF.

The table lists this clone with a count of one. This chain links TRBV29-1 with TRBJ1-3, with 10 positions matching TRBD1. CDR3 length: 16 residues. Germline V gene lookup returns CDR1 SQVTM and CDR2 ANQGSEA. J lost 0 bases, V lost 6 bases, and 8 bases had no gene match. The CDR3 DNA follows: TGCAGCGTCGAAAGACAGGGGGCGAACTCTGGAAACACCATATATTTT. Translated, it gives CSVERQGANSGNTIYF. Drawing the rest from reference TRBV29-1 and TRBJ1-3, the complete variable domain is SAVISQKPSRDICQRGTSLTIQCQVDSQVTMMFWYRQQPGQSLTLIATANQGSEATYESGFVIDKFPISRPNLTFSTLTVSNMSPEDSSIYLCSVERQGANSGNTIYFGEGSWLTVV.

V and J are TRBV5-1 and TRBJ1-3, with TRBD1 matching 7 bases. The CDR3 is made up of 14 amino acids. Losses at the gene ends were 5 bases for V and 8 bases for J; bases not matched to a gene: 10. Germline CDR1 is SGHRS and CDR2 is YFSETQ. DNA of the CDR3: TGCGCCAGCAGACCAGAGACAGGGAGACACACCATATATTTT. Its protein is CASRPETGRHTIYF.

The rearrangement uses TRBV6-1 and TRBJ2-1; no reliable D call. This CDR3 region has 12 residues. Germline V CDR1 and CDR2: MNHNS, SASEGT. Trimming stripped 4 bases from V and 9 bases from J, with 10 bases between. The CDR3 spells CASSAAVGEQFF. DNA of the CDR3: TGTGCCAGCAGTGCGGCGGTGGGTGAGCAGTTCTTC.

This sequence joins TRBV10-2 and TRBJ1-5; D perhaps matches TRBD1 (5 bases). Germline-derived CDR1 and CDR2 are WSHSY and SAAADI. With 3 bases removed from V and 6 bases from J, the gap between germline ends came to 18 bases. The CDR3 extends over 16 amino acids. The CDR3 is CASSDFREGLRQPQHF. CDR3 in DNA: TGCGCCAGCAGTGATTTCCGTGAGGGACTTCGTCAGCCCCAGCATTTT.

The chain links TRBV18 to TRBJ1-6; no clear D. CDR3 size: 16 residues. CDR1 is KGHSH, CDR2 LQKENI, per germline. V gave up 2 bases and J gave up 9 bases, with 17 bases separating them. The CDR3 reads CASSPNSSGLGSPLHF. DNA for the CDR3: TGTGCCAGCTCACCAAATAGCTCTGGATTAGGTTCACCCCTCCACTTT. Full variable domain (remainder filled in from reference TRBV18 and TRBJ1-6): NAGVMQNPRHLVRRRGQEARLRCSPMKGHSHVYWYRQLPEEGLKFMVYLQKENIIDESGMPKERFSAEFPKEGPSILRIQQVVRGDSAAYFCASSPNSSGLGSPLHFGNGTRLTVT.

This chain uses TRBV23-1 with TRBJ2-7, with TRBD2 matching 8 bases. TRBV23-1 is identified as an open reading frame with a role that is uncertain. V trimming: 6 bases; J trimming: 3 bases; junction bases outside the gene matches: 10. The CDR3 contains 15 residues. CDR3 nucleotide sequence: TGCGCCAGCAGCAGGTCGGGGGGGGGAGTCTACGAGCAGTACTTC. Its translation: CASSRSGGGVYEQYF.

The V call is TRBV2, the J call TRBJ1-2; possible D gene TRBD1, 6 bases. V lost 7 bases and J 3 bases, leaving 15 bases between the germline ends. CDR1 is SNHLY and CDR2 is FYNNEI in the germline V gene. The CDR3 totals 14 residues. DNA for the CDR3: TGTGCCAGCATCCGGGGGGGCGCGGACTATGGCTACACCTTC. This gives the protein CASIRGGADYGYTF.